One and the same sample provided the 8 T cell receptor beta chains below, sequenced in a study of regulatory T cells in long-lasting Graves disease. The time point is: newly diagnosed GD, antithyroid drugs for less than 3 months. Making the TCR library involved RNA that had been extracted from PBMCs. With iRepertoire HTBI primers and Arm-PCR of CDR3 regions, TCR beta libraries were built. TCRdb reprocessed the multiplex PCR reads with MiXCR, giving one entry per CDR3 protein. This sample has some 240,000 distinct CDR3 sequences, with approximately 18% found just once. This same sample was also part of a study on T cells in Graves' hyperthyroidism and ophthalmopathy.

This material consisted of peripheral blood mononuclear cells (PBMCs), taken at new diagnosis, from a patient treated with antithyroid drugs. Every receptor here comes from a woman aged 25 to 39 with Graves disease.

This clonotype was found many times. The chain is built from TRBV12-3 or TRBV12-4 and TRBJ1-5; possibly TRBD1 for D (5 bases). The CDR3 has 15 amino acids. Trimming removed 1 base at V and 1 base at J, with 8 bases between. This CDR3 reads CASSLDGGSNQPQHF. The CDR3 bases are TGTGCCAGCAGTTTAGATGGGGGGAGCAATCAGCCCCAGCATTTT.

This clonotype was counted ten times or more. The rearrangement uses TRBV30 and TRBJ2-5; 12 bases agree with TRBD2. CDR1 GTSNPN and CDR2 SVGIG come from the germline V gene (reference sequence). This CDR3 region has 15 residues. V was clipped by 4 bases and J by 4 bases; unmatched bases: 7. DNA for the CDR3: TGTGCCTGGATTTCTAGCGGGAGGGCCGGAGAGACCCAGTACTTC. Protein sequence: CAWISSGRAGETQYF.

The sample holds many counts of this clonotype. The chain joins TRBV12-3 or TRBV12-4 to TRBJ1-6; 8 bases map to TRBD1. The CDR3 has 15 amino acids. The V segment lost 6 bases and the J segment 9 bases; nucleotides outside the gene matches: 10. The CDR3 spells CASRSRDRTISPLHF. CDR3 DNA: TGTGCCAGCAGATCCCGGGACAGGACAATTTCACCCCTCCACTTT.

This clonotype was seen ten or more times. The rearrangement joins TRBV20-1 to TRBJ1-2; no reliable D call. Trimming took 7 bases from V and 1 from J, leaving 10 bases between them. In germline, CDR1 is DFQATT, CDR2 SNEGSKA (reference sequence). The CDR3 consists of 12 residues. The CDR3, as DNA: TGCAGTGAGGGTCTGATTAACTATGGCTACACCTTC. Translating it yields CSEGLINYGYTF.

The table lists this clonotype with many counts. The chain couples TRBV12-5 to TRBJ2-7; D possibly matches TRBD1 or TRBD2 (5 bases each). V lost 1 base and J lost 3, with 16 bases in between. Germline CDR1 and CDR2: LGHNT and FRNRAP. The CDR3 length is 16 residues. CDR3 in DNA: TGTGCTAGTGGTTTGGGGGACGTTGAATTCTTCTACGAGCAGTACTTC. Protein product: CASGLGDVEFFYEQYF.

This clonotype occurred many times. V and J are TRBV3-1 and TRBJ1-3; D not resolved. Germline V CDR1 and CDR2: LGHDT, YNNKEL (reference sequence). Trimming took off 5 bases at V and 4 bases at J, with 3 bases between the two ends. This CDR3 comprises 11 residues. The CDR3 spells CASSGGNTIYF. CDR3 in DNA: TGTGCCAGCAGCGGCGGAAACACCATATATTTT.

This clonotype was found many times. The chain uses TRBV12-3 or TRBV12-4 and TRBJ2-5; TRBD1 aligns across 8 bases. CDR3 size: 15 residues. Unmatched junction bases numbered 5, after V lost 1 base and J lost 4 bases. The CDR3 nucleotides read TGTGCCAGCAGTTTAGGGCAGGGGGCTCGAGAGACCCAGTACTTC. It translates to CASSLGQGARETQYF.

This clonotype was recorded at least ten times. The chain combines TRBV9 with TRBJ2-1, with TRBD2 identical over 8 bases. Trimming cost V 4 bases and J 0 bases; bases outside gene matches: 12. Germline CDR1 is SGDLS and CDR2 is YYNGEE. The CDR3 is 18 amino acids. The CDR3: CASSPIPPGGSSYNEQFF. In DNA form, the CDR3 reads TGTGCCAGCAGCCCCATACCGCCGGGAGGGAGCTCCTACAATGAGCAGTTCTTC.